This T cell receptor beta chain derives from a study of blood T cell repertoires in COVID-19. Study-wide context: Samples taken during acute and convalescent COVID-19 were collected in the United States, Italy and Spain. T cells, B-cell-depleted T cells, or PBMCs provided the cDNA or gDNA that served as material.

TCRdb's table, derived via immunoSEQ multiplex PCR, lists solely in-frame clones and lacks some. This table holds 300,000 to 500,000 clones, approximately 90% found once. Living in 24 US areas, the participants were between roughly 18 and 95 years of age. Categorization into cohorts depended on clinical history that participants reported. V was trimmed by 5 bases and J by 3 bases, leaving 13 bases between them. CDR3 size: 15 residues. CDR1 and CDR2 (germline): MDHEN, SYDVKM. This TCR was sampled from a woman in her 30s with acute COVID-19. The chain couples TRBV28 to TRBJ2-2; weak D call: TRBD2 (5 bases). The sequencing sample was made of PBMCs or T cells enriched from blood (not recorded which). The CDR3, as DNA: TGTGCCAGCAGTGCAGAAGCAGCGGACACCGGGGAGCTGTTTTTT. The encoded protein is CASSAEAADTGELFF.